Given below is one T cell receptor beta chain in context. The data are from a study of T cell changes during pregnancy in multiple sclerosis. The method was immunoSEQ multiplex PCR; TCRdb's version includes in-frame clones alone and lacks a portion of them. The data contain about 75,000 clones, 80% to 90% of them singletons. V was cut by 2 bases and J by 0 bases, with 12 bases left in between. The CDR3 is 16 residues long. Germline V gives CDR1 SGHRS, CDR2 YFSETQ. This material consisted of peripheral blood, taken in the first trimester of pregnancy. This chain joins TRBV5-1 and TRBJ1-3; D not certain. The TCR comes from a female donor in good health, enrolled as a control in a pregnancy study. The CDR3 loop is CASSLSARNSGNTIYF. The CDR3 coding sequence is TGCGCCAGCAGCTTAAGTGCCAGAAACTCTGGAAACACCATATATTTT.